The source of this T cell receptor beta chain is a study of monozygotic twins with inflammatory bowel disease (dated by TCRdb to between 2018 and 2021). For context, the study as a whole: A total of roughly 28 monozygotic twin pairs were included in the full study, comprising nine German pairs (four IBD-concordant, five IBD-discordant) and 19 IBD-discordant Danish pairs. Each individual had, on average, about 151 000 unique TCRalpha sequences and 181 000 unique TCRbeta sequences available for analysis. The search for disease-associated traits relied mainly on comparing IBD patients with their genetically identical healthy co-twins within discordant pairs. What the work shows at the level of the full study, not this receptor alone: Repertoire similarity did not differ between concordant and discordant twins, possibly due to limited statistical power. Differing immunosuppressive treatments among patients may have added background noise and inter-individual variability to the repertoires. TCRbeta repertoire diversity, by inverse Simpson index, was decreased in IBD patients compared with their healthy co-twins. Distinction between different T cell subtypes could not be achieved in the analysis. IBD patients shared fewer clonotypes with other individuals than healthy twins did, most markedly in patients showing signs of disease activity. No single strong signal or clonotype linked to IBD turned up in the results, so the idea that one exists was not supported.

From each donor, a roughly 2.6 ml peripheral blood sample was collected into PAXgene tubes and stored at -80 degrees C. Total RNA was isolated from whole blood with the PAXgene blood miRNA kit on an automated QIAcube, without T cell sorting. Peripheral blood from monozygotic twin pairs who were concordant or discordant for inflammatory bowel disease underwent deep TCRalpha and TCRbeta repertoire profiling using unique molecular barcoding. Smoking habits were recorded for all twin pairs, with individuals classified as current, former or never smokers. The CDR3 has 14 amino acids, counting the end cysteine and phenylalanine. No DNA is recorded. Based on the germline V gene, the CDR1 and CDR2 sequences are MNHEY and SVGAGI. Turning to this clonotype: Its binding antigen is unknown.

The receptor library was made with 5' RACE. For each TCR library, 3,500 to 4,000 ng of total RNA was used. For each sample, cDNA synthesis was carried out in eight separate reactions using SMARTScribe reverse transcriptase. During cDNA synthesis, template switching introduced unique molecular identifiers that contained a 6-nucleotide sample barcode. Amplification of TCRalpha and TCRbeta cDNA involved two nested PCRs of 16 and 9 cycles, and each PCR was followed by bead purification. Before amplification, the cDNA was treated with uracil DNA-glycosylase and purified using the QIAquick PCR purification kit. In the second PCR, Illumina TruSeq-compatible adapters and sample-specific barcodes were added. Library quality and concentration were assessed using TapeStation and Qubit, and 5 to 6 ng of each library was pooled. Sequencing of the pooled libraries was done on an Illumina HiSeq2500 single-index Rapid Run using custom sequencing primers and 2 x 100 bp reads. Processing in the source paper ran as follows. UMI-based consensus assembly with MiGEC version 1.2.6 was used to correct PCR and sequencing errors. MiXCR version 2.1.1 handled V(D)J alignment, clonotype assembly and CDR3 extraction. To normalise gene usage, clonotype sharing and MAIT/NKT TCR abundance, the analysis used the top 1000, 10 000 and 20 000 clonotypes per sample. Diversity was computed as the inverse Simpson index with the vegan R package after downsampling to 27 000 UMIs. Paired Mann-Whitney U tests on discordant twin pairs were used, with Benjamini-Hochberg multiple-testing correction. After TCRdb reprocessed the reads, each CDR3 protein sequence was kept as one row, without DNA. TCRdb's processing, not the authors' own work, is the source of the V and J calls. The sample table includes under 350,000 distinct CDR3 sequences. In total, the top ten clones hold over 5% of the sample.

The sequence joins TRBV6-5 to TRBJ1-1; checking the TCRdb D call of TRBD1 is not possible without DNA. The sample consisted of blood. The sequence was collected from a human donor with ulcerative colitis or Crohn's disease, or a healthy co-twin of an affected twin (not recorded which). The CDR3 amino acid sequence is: CASSYRQGATEAFF.